Listed below are T cell receptor beta chains from one sample, sequenced in a study of blood T cell repertoires in COVID-19. Profiling relied on immunoSEQ multiplex PCR, and the TCRdb table lists in-frame clones only, not all of them. This sample has 250,000 or so clones, with about nine tenths found just once. The sequenced sample was peripheral blood. These receptors originate from a man aged 35 to 55 with active or convalescent COVID-19. Each CDR3 is given with its conserved first and last residue.

V gene	J gene	CDR3 protein
TRBV7-2	TRBJ1-2	CASSLQTANGYTF
TRBV3-1/TRBV3-2	TRBJ2-3	CASSPPEDTQYF
TRBV7-9	TRBJ2-5	CASSYGQGDRETQYF
TRBV9	TRBJ2-6	CASSVGVGQGSTYSGANVLTF
TRBV6-2/TRBV6-3	TRBJ2-3	CASSYGGQVGTDTQYF
TRBV9	TRBJ2-6	CASSSHLSVYPTGANVLTF
TRBV4-2	TRBJ2-5	CASSQDLGDFQETQYF
TRBV19	TRBJ1-5	CASTNPRGFQPQHF
TRBV6-2/TRBV6-3	TRBJ1-1	CASSPYRGRTEAFF
TRBV5-1	TRBJ1-1	CASSLDSRNTEAFF